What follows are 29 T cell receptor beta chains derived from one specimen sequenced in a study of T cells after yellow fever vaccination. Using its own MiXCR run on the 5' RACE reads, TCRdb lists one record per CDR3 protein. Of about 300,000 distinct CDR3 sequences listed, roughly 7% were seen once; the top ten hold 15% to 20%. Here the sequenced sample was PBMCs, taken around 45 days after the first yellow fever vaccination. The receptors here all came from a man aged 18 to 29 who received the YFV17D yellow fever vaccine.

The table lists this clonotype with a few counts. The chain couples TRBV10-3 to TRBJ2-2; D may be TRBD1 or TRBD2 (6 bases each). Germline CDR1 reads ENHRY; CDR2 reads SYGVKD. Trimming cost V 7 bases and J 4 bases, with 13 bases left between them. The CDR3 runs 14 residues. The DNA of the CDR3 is TGTGCCATCAACCGGGGGCCCAGCACCGGGGAGCTGTTTTTT. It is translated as CAINRGPSTGELFF.

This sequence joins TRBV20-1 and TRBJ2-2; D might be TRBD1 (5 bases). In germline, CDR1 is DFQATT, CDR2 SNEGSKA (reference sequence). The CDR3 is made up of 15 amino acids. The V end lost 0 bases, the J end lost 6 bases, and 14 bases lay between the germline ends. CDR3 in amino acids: CSARDVGVVSGELFF. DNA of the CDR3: TGCAGTGCTAGAGATGTAGGGGTGGTGTCCGGGGAGCTGTTTTTT.

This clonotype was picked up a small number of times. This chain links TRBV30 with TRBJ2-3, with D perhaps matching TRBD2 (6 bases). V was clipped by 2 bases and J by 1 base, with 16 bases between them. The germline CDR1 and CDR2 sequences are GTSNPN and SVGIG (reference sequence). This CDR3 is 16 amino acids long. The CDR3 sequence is CAWSTPGGRRTDTQYF. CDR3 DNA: TGTGCCTGGAGTACCCCTGGAGGGAGACGCACAGATACGCAGTATTTT. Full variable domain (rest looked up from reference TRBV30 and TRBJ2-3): SQTIHQWPATLVQPVGSPLSLECTVEGTSNPNLYWYRQAAGRGLQLLFYSVGIGQISSEVPQNLSASRPQDRQFILSSKKLLLSDSGFYLCAWSTPGGRRTDTQYFGPGTRLTVL.

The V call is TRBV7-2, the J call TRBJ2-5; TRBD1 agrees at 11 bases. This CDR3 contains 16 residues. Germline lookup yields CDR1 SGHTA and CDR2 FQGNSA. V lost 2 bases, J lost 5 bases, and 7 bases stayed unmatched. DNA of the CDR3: TGTGCCAGCAGCTTAAAGGACAGGGGGCGCGTGGAGACCCAGTACTTC. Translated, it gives CASSLKDRGRVETQYF.

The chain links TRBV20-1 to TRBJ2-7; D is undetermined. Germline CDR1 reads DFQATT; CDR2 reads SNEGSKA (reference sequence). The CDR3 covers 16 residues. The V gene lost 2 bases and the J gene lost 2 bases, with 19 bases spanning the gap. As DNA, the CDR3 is TGCAGTGCTAGATTAGTGGTGGCCAGGCGACCCTACGAGCAGTACGTC. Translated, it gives CSARLVVARRPYEQYV.

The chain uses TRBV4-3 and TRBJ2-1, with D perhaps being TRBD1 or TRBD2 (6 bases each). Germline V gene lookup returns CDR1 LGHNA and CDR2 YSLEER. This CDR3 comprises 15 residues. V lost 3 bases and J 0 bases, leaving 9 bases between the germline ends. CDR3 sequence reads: CASSHGGGSYNEQFF. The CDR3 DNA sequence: TGCGCCAGCAGCCACGGGGGCGGCTCCTACAATGAGCAGTTCTTC.

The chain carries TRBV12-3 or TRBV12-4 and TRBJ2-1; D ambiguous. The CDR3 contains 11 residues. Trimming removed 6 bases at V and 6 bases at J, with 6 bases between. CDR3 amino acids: CASRWLNEQFF. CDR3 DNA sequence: TGTGCCAGCAGGTGGCTCAATGAGCAGTTCTTC.

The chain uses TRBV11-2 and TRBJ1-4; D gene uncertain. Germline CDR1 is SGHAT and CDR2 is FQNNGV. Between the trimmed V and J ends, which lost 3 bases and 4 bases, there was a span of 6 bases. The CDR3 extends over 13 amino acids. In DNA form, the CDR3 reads TGTGCCAGCAGCTTGGGGAGTAATGAAAAACTGTTTTTT. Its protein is CASSLGSNEKLFF.

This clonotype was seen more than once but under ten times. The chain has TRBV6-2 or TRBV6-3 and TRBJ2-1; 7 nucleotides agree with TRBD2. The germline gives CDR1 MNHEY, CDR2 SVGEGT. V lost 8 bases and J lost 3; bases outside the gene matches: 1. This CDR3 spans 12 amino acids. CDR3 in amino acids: CASGGDYNEQFF. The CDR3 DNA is TGTGCCAGCGGGGGGGACTACAATGAGCAGTTCTTC.

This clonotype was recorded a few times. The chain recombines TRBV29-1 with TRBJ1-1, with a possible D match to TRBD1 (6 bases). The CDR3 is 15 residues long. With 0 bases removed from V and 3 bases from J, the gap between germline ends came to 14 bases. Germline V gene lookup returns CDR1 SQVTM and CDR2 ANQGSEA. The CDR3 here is CSVEEGGRGDTEAFF. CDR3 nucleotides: TGCAGCGTTGAAGAAGGGGGGCGTGGGGACACTGAAGCTTTCTTT.

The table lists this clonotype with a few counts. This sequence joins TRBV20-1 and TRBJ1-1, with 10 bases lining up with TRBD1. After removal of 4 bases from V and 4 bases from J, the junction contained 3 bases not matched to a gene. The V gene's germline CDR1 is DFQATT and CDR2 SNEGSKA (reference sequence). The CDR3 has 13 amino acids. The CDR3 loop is CSAKRDRGTEAFF. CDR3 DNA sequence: TGCAGTGCTAAAAGGGACAGGGGCACTGAAGCTTTCTTT.

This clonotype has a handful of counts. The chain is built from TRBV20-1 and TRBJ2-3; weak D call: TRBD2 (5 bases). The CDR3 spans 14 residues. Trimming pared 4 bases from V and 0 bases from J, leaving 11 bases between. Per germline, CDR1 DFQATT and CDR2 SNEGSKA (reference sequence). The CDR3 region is CSAIERASTDTQYF. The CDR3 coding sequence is TGCAGTGCTATAGAGAGGGCCAGCACAGATACGCAGTATTTT.

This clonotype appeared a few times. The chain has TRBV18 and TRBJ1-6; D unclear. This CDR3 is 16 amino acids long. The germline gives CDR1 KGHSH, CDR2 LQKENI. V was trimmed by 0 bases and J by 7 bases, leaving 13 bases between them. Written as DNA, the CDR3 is TGTGCCAGCTCACCACCGCGTATTTCCGGCAATTCACCCCTCCACTTT. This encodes CASSPPRISGNSPLHF. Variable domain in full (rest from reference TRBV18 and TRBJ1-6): NAGVMQNPRHLVRRRGQEARLRCSPMKGHSHVYWYRQLPEEGLKFMVYLQKENIIDESGMPKERFSAEFPKEGPSILRIQQVVRGDSAAYFCASSPPRISGNSPLHFGNGTRLTVT.

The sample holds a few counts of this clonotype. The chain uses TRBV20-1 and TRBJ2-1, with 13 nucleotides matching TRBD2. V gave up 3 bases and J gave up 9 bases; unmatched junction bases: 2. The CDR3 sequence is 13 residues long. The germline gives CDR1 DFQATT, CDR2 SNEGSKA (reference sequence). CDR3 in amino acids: CSARTSGGFEQFF. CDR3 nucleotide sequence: TGCAGTGCTAGGACTAGCGGGGGGTTTGAGCAGTTCTTC.

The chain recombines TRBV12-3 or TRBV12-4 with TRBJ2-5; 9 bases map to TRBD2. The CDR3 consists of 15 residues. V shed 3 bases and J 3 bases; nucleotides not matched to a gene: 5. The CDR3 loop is CASSFFSGGEETQYF. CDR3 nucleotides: TGTGCCAGCAGTTTTTTTAGCGGGGGAGAAGAGACCCAGTACTTC.

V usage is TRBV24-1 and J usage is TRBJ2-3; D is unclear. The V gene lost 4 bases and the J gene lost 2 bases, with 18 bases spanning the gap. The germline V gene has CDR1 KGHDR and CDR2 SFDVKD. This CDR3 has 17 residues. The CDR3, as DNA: TGTGCCACCAGTGACCCTGGTCAGGTCTGGGACACAGATACGCAGTATTTT. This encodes CATSDPGQVWDTDTQYF.

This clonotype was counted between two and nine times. The CDR3 nucleotides read TGCAGTCCAGGGGGCCCCTTAAGTAGGCAGCCCCAGCATTTT. Its protein product is CSPGGPLSRQPQHF. The gene calls are TRBV20-1 and TRBJ1-5; 8 bases map to TRBD1. Germline CDR1 DFQATT, CDR2 SNEGSKA (reference sequence). Trimming at V came to 8 bases and at J to 7 bases, leaving 13 bases not matched to a gene. CDR3 length: 14 residues.

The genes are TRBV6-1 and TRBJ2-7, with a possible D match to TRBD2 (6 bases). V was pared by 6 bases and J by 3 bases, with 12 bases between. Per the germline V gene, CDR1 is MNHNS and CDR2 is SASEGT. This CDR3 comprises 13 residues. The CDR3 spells CASRGGTYYEQYF. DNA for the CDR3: TGTGCCAGCAGGGGCGGGACGTACTACGAGCAGTACTTC.

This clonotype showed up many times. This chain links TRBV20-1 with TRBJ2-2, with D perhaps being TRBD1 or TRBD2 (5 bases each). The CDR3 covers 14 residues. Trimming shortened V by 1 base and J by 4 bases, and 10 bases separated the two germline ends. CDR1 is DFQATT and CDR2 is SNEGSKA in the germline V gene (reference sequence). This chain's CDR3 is CSARGGSTTGELFF. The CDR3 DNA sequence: TGCAGTGCTAGAGGGGGGTCTACCACCGGGGAGCTGTTTTTT.

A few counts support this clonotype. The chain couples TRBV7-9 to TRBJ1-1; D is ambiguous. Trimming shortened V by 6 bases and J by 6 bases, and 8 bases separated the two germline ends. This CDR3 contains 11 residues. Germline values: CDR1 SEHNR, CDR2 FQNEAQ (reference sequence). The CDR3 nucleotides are TGTGCCAGCAGTTTCGAGGCTGAAGCTTTCTTT. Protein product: CASSFEAEAFF.

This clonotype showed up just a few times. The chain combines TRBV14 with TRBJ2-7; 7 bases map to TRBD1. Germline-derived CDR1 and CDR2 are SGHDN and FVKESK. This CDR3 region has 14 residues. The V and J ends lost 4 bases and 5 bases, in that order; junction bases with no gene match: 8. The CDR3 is CASSLRQGGDEQYF. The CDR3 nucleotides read TGTGCCAGCAGCCTAAGACAGGGTGGGGACGAGCAGTACTTC.

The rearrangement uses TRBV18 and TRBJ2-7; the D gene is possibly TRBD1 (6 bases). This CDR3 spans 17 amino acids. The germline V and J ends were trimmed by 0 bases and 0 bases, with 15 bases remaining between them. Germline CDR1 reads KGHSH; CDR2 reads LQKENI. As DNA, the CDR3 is TGTGCCAGCTCACCACCCGCCGCGGCAGGGGACTCCTACGAGCAGTACTTC. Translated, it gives CASSPPAAAGDSYEQYF.

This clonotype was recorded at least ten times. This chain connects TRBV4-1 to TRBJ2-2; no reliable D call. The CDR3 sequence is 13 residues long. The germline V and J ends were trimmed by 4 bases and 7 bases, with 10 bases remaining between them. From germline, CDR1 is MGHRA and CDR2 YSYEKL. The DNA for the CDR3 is TGCGCCAGCAGCCCGTTTAGGGACGGGGAGCTGTTTTTT. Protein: CASSPFRDGELFF.

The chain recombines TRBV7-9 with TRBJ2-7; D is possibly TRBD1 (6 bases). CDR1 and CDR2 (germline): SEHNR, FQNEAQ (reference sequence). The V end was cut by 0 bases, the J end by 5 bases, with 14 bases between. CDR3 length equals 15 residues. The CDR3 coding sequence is TGTGCCAGCAGCTTAGCACAGGGCCTTCGGAACGAGCAGTACTTC. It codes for CASSLAQGLRNEQYF.

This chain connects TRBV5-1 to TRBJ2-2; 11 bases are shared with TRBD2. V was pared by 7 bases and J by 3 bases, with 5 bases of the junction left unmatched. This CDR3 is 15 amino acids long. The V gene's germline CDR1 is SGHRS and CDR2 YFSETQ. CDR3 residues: CASPPSGGHTGELFF. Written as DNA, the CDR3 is TGCGCCAGCCCCCCTAGCGGGGGGCACACCGGGGAGCTGTTTTTT. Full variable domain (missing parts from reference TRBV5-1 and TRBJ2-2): KAGVTQTPRYLIKTRGQQVTLSCSPISGHRSVSWYQQTPGQGLQFLFEYFSETQRNKGNFPGRFSGRQFSNSRSEMNVSTLELGDSALYLCASPPSGGHTGELFFGEGSRLTVL.

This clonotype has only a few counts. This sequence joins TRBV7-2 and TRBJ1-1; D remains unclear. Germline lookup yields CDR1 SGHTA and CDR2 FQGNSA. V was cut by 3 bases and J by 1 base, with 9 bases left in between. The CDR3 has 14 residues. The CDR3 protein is CASSFNRENTEAFF. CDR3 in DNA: TGTGCCAGCAGCTTTAACCGGGAGAACACTGAAGCTTTCTTT. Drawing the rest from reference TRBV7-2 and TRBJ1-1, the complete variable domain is GAGVSQSPSNKVTEKGKDVELRCDPISGHTALYWYRQSLGQGLEFLIYFQGNSAPDKSGLPSDRFSAERTGGSVSTLTIQRTQQEDSAVYLCASSFNRENTEAFFGQGTRLTVV.

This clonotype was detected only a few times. For the CDR3, the DNA is TGTGCCAGCAGCTTATGGGGCGGGTTGGTTCAAGTTACGCAGTATTTT. It encodes CASSLWGGLVQVTQYF. This chain joins TRBV5-6 and TRBJ2-3; D could derive from TRBD1 or TRBD2 (5 bases each). The V end was cut by 2 bases, the J end by 8 bases, with 21 bases between. The CDR3 loop spans 16 amino acids. Germline lookup yields CDR1 SGHDT and CDR2 YYEEEE.

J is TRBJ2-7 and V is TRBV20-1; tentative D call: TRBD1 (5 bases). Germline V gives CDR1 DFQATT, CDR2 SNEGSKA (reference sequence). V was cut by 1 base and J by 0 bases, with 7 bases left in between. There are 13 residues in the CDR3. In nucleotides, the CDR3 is TGCAGTGCTAGAGGGACACTCTCCTACGAGCAGTACTTC. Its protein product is CSARGTLSYEQYF.

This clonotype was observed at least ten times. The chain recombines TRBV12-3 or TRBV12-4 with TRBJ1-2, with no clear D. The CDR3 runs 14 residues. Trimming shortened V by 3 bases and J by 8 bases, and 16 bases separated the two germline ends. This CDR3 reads CASSFHSRVGGYTF. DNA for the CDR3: TGTGCCAGCAGTTTCCACTCCCGAGTAGGCGGCTACACCTTC.